These 12 T cell receptor beta chains were all obtained from the same sample, sequenced in a study of high-grade serous ovarian cancer treatment subgroups. Data came from immunoSEQ multiplex PCR; TCRdb stores just in-frame clones and leaves some out. The data contain 5,000 or so clones, 80% of them seen just once; the ten biggest clones take up under 10%. The tumor samples were collected prior to definitive surgery or chemotherapy. Sequences were obtained from tumor tissue. The receptor source for this set is a human donor with high-grade serous ovarian cancer.

This chain connects TRBV19 to TRBJ1-2, with a weak D call TRBD1 (5 bases). CDR3 length: 15 residues. V lost 7 bases and J 2 bases, leaving 17 bases between the germline ends. The germline CDR1 and CDR2 sequences are LNHDA and SQIVND (reference sequence). CDR3 sequence reads: CASNNLRDGNYGYTF. CDR3 coding DNA: TGTGCCAGTAATAACCTCCGGGACGGGAACTATGGCTACACCTTC.

The chain combines TRBV5-6 with TRBJ2-2; unclear D gene. V was trimmed by 4 bases and J by 7 bases, leaving 11 bases between them. This CDR3 is 13 amino acids long. From germline, CDR1 is SGHDT and CDR2 YYEEEE. This CDR3 reads CASSPGHGGELFF. In DNA form, the CDR3 reads TGTGCCAGCAGCCCGGGTCATGGCGGGGAGCTGTTTTTT. Supplemented by reference TRBV5-6 and TRBJ2-2, the full variable domain reads DAGVTQSPTHLIKTRGQQVTLRCSPKSGHDTVSWYQQALGQGPQFIFQYYEEEERQRGNFPDRFSGHQFPNYSSELNVNALLLGDSALYLCASSPGHGGELFFGEGSRLTVL.

In DNA, the CDR3 is TGTGCCAGCAGTTACCCAGGGATAGAGACCCAGTACTTC. The encoded protein is CASSYPGIETQYF. This sequence joins TRBV6-5 and TRBJ2-5; a weak D match, TRBD1 (5 bases). Germline lookup yields CDR1 MNHEY and CDR2 SVGAGI. The CDR3 contains 13 residues. Deletions cut 2 bases from V and 4 bases from J, with 8 bases between.

J is TRBJ2-3 and V is TRBV13; 7 bases fit TRBD2. The V and J ends lost 5 bases and 6 bases, in that order; junction bases with no gene match: 5. Per the germline V gene, CDR1 is PRHDT and CDR2 is FYEKMQ (reference sequence). The CDR3 extends over 13 amino acids. The CDR3 is CASSPGRGDTQYF. The DNA for the CDR3 is TGTGCCAGCAGCCCTGGGCGGGGGGATACGCAGTATTTT.

V is TRBV5-6 and J is TRBJ1-1; D uncertain. CDR3 size: 17 residues. With 1 base removed from V and 3 bases from J, the gap between germline ends came to 19 bases. The germline V gene encodes CDR1 SGHDT and CDR2 YYEEEE. The CDR3 DNA follows: TGTGCCAGCAGCTTGAAACCACCTTATCGGGGAGACACTGAAGCTTTCTTT. This encodes CASSLKPPYRGDTEAFF.

This clone appeared a single time. V and J are TRBV21-1 and TRBJ2-1; the table assigns TRBD1, which was not confirmed against the DNA. TRBV21-1 is a known pseudogene. The CDR3 loop spans 18 amino acids. CDR3 in DNA: TGTGCCAGCAGCATTCGGATACCCTCTCCCTCAAGGGACAGAGGGCAGTTCTTC. It translates to CASSIRIPSPSRDRGQFF.

J is TRBJ2-2 and V is TRBV29-1; the D gene is possibly TRBD1 (5 bases). CDR1 and CDR2 (germline): SQVTM, ANQGSEA. The CDR3 consists of 13 residues. V lost 5 bases and J lost 3, with 10 bases in between. CDR3 sequence: CSVFKGDTGELFF. CDR3 DNA: TGCAGCGTTTTTAAAGGGGACACCGGGGAGCTGTTTTTT.

CDR3 nucleotide sequence: TGTGCCAGCAGCTTGGGAGGGGTTGGTGGCTACACCTTC. Residues: CASSLGGVGGYTF. The rearrangement links TRBV5-6 to TRBJ1-2; D possibly corresponds to TRBD1 (5 bases). Germline V gene sequence: CDR1 SGHDT, CDR2 YYEEEE. The CDR3 extends over 13 amino acids. The V and J ends lost 0 bases and 7 bases respectively, with 10 bases between them.

In this sample, this clone turned up once. This sequence joins TRBV5-1 and TRBJ1-1; 7 bases are shared with TRBD1. The germline V gene encodes CDR1 SGHRS and CDR2 YFSETQ. The CDR3 is 14 amino acids. The trim removed 4 bases at V and 3 bases at J, leaving 6 bases unmatched. CDR3 protein: CASSPGGGYTEAFF. CDR3 coding DNA: TGCGCCAGCAGCCCAGGGGGAGGGTACACTGAAGCTTTCTTT. Filled out from reference TRBV5-1 and TRBJ1-1, the complete variable domain reads KAGVTQTPRYLIKTRGQQVTLSCSPISGHRSVSWYQQTPGQGLQFLFEYFSETQRNKGNFPGRFSGRQFSNSRSEMNVSTLELGDSALYLCASSPGGGYTEAFFGQGTRLTVV.

The gene calls are TRBV6-5 and TRBJ2-7; no firm D call. Looked up from germline, CDR1 is MNHEY and CDR2 is SVGAGI. This CDR3 region has 12 residues. The germline V and J ends were trimmed by 10 bases and 4 bases, with 14 bases remaining between them. Here the CDR3 DNA reads TGTGCCATCAGGAGCAACCCTTACGAGCAGTACTTC. Amino acid sequence: CAIRSNPYEQYF.

Note on this clone: Sequence at one end of the junction differs from germline and may be a read error. The CDR3 loop reads CSARDTGHRTF. The CDR3 bases are TGCAGTGCTAGAGATACCGGGCACAGGACCTTT. The gene calls are TRBV20-1 and TRBJ1-1; TRBD1 is a possible D gene (5 bases). This CDR3 region has 11 residues. Germline values: CDR1 DFQATT, CDR2 SNEGSKA (reference sequence).

The chain carries TRBV30 and TRBJ1-2; possible D gene TRBD1, 6 bases. V was shortened by 4 bases and J by 10 bases, with 28 bases between the two germline ends. CDR3 length equals 16 residues. The germline CDR1 and CDR2 sequences are GTSNPN and SVGIG (reference sequence). The CDR3 DNA is TGTGCCTGGATAAGCAGGGGATCTCCCCGGGGAAGAGACTACACCTTC. It specifies CAWISRGSPRGRDYTF.